These 29 T cell receptor beta chains came from one sample sequenced in a study of cytomegalovirus exposure and HLA in healthy donors. 60 Vbeta and 13 Jbeta primers were used in PCR. TCRdb's table, derived via immunoSEQ multiplex PCR, lists solely in-frame clones and lacks some. The data contain 130,000 or so clones, about 81% of them singletons. The sequencing input was PBMCs. The receptor set was obtained from a woman between 50 and 59 years old in good health and CMV-seropositive.

The chain links TRBV20-1 to TRBJ1-1; D is ambiguous. The CDR3 is 10 residues long. Germline V CDR1 and CDR2: DFQATT, SNEGSKA (reference sequence). Trimming cost V 6 bases and J 0 bases, with 2 bases left between them. The CDR3 loop is CSAMNTEAFF. CDR3 nucleotide sequence: TGCAGTGCCATGAACACTGAAGCTTTCTTT.

V and J are TRBV5-1 and TRBJ2-5, with TRBD1 matching over 7 bases. The V and J ends lost 4 bases and 5 bases, in that order; junction bases with no gene match: 8. The CDR3 consists of 14 residues. Germline V gene data show CDR1 as SGHRS and CDR2 as YFSETQ. CDR3 sequence reads: CASSPIDRVETQYF. In DNA, the CDR3 is TGCGCCAGCAGCCCAATCGACAGGGTGGAGACCCAGTACTTC.

CDR3 nucleotides: TGCGCCAGCAGCGGTGAAACTAGAAATACGCAGTATTTT. This gives the protein CASSGETRNTQYF. V usage is TRBV10-2 and J usage is TRBJ2-3; possible D gene TRBD2, 5 bases. CDR1 and CDR2 from the germline V gene are WSHSY and SAAADI. V dropped 6 bases and J dropped 7 bases, with 14 bases sitting between them. The CDR3 loop spans 13 amino acids.

The CDR3 bases are TGTGCCAGCAGTGTGACAGGGGGTCCTAATTCACCCCTCCACTTT. This gives the protein CASSVTGGPNSPLHF. This chain joins TRBV2 and TRBJ1-6; 9 bases match TRBD1. The V segment lost 4 bases and the J segment 6 bases; nucleotides outside the gene matches: 4. This CDR3 contains 15 residues. Per germline, CDR1 SNHLY and CDR2 FYNNEI.

The gene calls are TRBV5-1 and TRBJ2-2; D gene ambiguous. Looked up from germline, CDR1 is SGHRS and CDR2 is YFSETQ. V was pared by 4 bases and J by 7 bases, with 14 bases between. The CDR3 covers 14 residues. CDR3 nucleotides: TGCGCCAGCAGCATAGGAGACTTTGGCGGGGAGCTGTTTTTT. Protein: CASSIGDFGGELFF.

The rearrangement joins TRBV2 to TRBJ1-5; 9 bases align to TRBD1. The junction had 3 bases not matched to a gene; V was cut back by 3 bases and J by 6 bases. The CDR3 is 14 amino acids. In germline, CDR1 is SNHLY, CDR2 FYNNEI. This CDR3 is CASSEDRGGQPQHF. Written as DNA, the CDR3 is TGTGCCAGCAGTGAGGACAGGGGAGGTCAGCCCCAGCATTTT.

Here the CDR3 reads CSALVGAGEKLFF. The CDR3 coding sequence is TGCAGCGCCCTGGTTGGGGCTGGTGAAAAACTGTTTTTT. The chain is built from TRBV29-1 and TRBJ1-4, with a possible D match to TRBD1 (5 bases). This CDR3 is built from 13 residues. Germline CDR1 SQVTM, CDR2 ANQGSEA. V was shortened by 7 bases and J by 7 bases, with 16 bases between the two germline ends.

V gene TRBV10-3 combines with J gene TRBJ2-6, with D perhaps matching TRBD2 (6 bases). The CDR3 extends over 17 amino acids. V shed 0 bases and J shed 2 bases, with 11 bases lying between them. The V gene's germline CDR1 is ENHRY and CDR2 SYGVKD. The CDR3 DNA is TGTGCCATCAGTGAGTCGGAGGGGAAAGCTGGGGCCAACGTCCTGACTTTC. It encodes CAISESEGKAGANVLTF.

The chain has TRBV29-1 and TRBJ2-1; perhaps TRBD2 as D (5 bases). Germline V CDR1 and CDR2: SQVTM, ANQGSEA. The CDR3 has 14 residues. V shed 1 base and J shed 2 bases, with 9 bases lying between them. The CDR3: CSVEGGATYNEQFF. CDR3 DNA sequence: TGCAGCGTTGAAGGGGGAGCCACCTACAATGAGCAGTTCTTC.

The rearrangement joins TRBV7-9 to TRBJ2-5; possibly TRBD1 for D (6 bases). The ends were cut back, 6 bases at V and 4 bases at J, with 9 bases in the middle. Germline V gene lookup returns CDR1 SEHNR and CDR2 FQNEAQ (reference sequence). There are 12 residues in the CDR3. In DNA, the CDR3 is TGTGCCAGCAGTACAGGGACAGAGACCCAGTACTTC. It encodes CASSTGTETQYF.

The chain employs TRBV28 and TRBJ2-5; TRBD2 is a possible D gene (5 bases). The DNA end is more similar to TRBJ2-7, so the J call may be wrong. CDR1 and CDR2 (germline): MDHEN, SYDVKM. The CDR3 runs 14 residues. CDR3 amino acids: CASRSPLVTYEQYF. The CDR3 coding sequence is TGTGCCAGCAGGTCGCCACTAGTCACCTACGAGCAGTACTTC.

V is TRBV6-5 and J is TRBJ2-3; TRBD2 matches 8 bases. Unmatched junction bases numbered 4, after V lost 4 bases and J lost 4 bases. From germline, CDR1 is MNHEY and CDR2 SVGAGI. The length of the CDR3 is 14 residues. The CDR3 loop is CASSSPGGADTQYF. The CDR3 coding sequence is TGTGCCAGCAGTTCCCCGGGGGGGGCAGATACGCAGTATTTT.

CDR3: CASSLGQSYLTDTQYF. As DNA, the CDR3 is TGTGCCAGCAGCTTGGGACAGTCCTACCTCACAGATACGCAGTATTTT. This chain connects TRBV7-2 to TRBJ2-3; 7 bases line up with TRBD1. CDR3 size: 16 residues. Germline CDR1 and CDR2: SGHTA and FQGNSA. The junction had 8 bases not matched to a gene; V was cut back by 3 bases and J by 2 bases.

The chain couples TRBV4-1 to TRBJ1-2; tentatively, D is TRBD1 (5 bases). The CDR3 has 14 amino acids. V lost 1 base and J 4 bases, leaving 10 bases between the germline ends. Germline CDR1 MGHRA, CDR2 YSYEKL. The CDR3 DNA reads as TGCGCCAGCAGCCAAGTGGAGGGGATCTATGGCTACACCTTC. It translates to CASSQVEGIYGYTF.

This clone was counted once. The V call is TRBV2, the J call TRBJ2-2; D is perhaps TRBD1 (5 bases). V was shortened by 6 bases and J by 4 bases, with 15 bases between the two germline ends. Per the germline V gene, CDR1 is SNHLY and CDR2 is FYNNEI. The CDR3 extends over 15 amino acids. Here the CDR3 DNA reads TGTGCCAGCAGCGGCAGGGCGCAGGGCACCGGGGAGCTGTTTTTT. Its protein is CASSGRAQGTGELFF.

V usage is TRBV19 and J usage is TRBJ1-6, with 8 bases fitting TRBD1. V lost 7 bases, J lost 6 bases, and 14 bases stayed unmatched. The CDR3 runs to 17 residues. The germline gives CDR1 LNHDA, CDR2 SQIVND (reference sequence). The chain's CDR3 is CASTAQRQGRGNSPLHF. The CDR3, as DNA: TGTGCCAGTACCGCTCAACGACAGGGGCGGGGTAATTCACCCCTCCACTTT.

The chain combines TRBV7-8 with TRBJ2-7, with a tentative D call TRBD2 (5 bases). There are 18 residues in the CDR3. Germline V gene lookup returns CDR1 SGHVS and CDR2 FQNEAQ. Trimming took off 0 bases at V and 0 bases at J, with 18 bases between the two ends. The CDR3 region is CASSLAPASQGSSYEQYF. DNA of the CDR3: TGTGCCAGCAGCTTAGCCCCGGCAAGCCAAGGGAGCTCCTACGAGCAGTACTTC.

This chain uses TRBV28 with TRBJ1-1, with D possibly being TRBD1 (5 bases). Trimming stripped 11 bases from V and 1 base from J, with 14 bases between. This CDR3 is 13 amino acids long. Germline loops: CDR1 MDHEN, CDR2 SYDVKM. This chain's CDR3 is CAGKSGGNTEAFF. CDR3 DNA sequence: TGTGCCGGAAAAAGCGGGGGGAACACTGAAGCTTTCTTT.

The CDR3 bases are TGTGCCAGCAGTTACCGCACAGGGCTAGGCTACACCTTC. Encoded protein: CASSYRTGLGYTF. This chain connects TRBV6-5 to TRBJ1-2; D is possibly TRBD1 (6 bases). From germline, CDR1 is MNHEY and CDR2 SVGAGI. V lost 2 bases and J 8 bases, leaving 12 bases between the germline ends. The CDR3 covers 13 residues.

This clone was detected only once. This chain connects TRBV28 to TRBJ2-2; possibly TRBD2 for D (6 bases). Germline V lookup: CDR1 MDHEN, CDR2 SYDVKM. V lost 7 bases and J 5 bases, leaving 17 bases between the germline ends. The CDR3 is 15 amino acids. The CDR3 protein is CASKFGGSWTGELFF. CDR3 bases: TGTGCCAGCAAGTTTGGGGGGAGTTGGACCGGGGAGCTGTTTTTT.

The chain employs TRBV6-6 and TRBJ1-3; weak D call: TRBD1 (5 bases). The CDR3 has 16 amino acids. V lost 6 bases and J lost 4, with 19 bases in between. Germline lookup yields CDR1 MNHNY and CDR2 SVGAGI (reference sequence). The CDR3 reads CASSTGREGLGNTIYF. The CDR3 coding sequence is TGTGCCAGCAGCACCGGGAGGGAGGGGTTAGGAAACACCATATATTTT.

The chain is built from TRBV5-4 and TRBJ2-7; 12 bases map to TRBD2. The CDR3 extends over 16 amino acids. Losses at the gene ends were 4 bases for V and 4 bases for J; bases not matched to a gene: 9. Per the germline V gene, CDR1 is SGHNT and CDR2 is YYREEE (reference sequence). CDR3 loop: CASSEKTGTSGYEQYF. CDR3 DNA: TGTGCCAGCAGCGAGAAGACCGGGACTAGCGGGTACGAGCAGTACTTC.

V gene TRBV7-2 combines with J gene TRBJ1-4; D gene ambiguous. Germline V CDR1 and CDR2: SGHTA, FQGNSA. The V end was cut by 2 bases, the J end by 0 bases, with 10 bases between. This CDR3 spans 16 amino acids. The CDR3: CASSLQSPATNEKLFF. The DNA for the CDR3 is TGTGCCAGCAGCTTACAGTCACCTGCAACTAATGAAAAACTGTTTTTT.

This sequence joins TRBV29-1 and TRBJ1-1; D is perhaps TRBD1 (6 bases). V was shortened by 1 base and J by 3 bases, with 15 bases between the two germline ends. CDR3 length: 15 amino acids. CDR1 is SQVTM, CDR2 ANQGSEA, per germline. CDR3 DNA: TGCAGCGTTGAAGGAAGCTCTGGACAGTACACTGAAGCTTTCTTT. Amino acids: CSVEGSSGQYTEAFF.

This clone was observed once. The junction departs from germline at one end; a sequencing error may be responsible. The V call is TRBV28, the J call TRBJ1-2, with 9 nucleotides matching TRBD1. The CDR3 totals 14 residues. The germline V gene encodes CDR1 MDHEN and CDR2 SYDVKM. In nucleotides, the CDR3 is TGTGCCAGCAGTCCCCACGGGACAGGGTTTGGCTACGCCTTC. This sequence encodes CASSPHGTGFGYAF.

The V and J genes are TRBV5-1 and TRBJ1-2; the D gene is possibly TRBD1 (6 bases). Trimming took off 0 bases at V and 5 bases at J, with 14 bases between the two ends. CDR1 is SGHRS and CDR2 is YFSETQ in the germline V gene. This CDR3 has 15 residues. CDR3 coding DNA: TGCGCCAGCAGCTTGGAAGCAGGGGCAGATTATGGCTACACCTTC. Amino acids: CASSLEAGADYGYTF.

The CDR3 region has the DNA TGTGCCAGCTCAAACCGACAGGATATGGGCACTGAAGCTTTCTTT. This sequence encodes CASSNRQDMGTEAFF. This chain joins TRBV18 and TRBJ1-1; possible D gene TRBD1, 6 bases. CDR1 and CDR2 (germline): KGHSH, LQKENI. The CDR3 extends over 15 amino acids. The ends were cut back, 5 bases at V and 4 bases at J, with 17 bases in the middle.

Notes on this clone: Compared with germline, one end of the junction differs, possibly owing to a read error. The CDR3: CASTLTSSAYEQYF. The CDR3 DNA follows: TGTGCCAGCACCTTGACCTCCTCAGCCTACGAGCAGTACTTC. The chain is built from TRBV5-6 and TRBJ2-7; unclear D gene. Germline CDR1 SGHDT, CDR2 YYEEEE. This CDR3 contains 14 residues.

For this clone: The junction shows a germline mismatch at one end, possibly a read error. V usage is TRBV28 and J usage is TRBJ1-5, with a possible D match to TRBD1 (6 bases). Germline values: CDR1 MDHEN, CDR2 SYDVKM. The CDR3 covers 16 residues. CDR3 in DNA: TGTGCCAGCAGTGGGGCGACGCCGGGGGCCGAGGGGACTACTGCATTT. This gives the protein CASSGATPGAEGTTAF.